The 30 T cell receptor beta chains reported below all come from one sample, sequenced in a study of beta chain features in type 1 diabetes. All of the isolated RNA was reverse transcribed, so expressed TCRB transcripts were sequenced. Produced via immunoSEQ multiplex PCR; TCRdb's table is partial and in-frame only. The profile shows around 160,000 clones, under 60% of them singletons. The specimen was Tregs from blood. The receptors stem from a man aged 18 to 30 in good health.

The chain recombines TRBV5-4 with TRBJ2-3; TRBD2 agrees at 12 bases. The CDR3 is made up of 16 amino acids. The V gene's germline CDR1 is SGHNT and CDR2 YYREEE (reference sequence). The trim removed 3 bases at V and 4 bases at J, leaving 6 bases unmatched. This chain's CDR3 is CASSSPLAGGADTQYF. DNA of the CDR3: TGTGCCAGCAGCTCACCTCTAGCGGGAGGGGCAGATACGCAGTATTTT.

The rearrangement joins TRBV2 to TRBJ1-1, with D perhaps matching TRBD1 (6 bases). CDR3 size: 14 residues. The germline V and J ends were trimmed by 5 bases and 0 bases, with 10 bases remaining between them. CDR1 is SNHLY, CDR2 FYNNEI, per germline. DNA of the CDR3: TGTGCCAGCAGTCCCCGGACAGTGAACACTGAAGCTTTCTTT. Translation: CASSPRTVNTEAFF.

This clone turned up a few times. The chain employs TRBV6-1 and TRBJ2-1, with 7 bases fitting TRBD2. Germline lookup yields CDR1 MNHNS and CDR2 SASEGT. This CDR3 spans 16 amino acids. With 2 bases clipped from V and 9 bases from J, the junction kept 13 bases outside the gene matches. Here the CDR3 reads CASSEMGGTAFFEQFF. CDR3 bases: TGTGCCAGCAGTGAAATGGGGGGGACGGCGTTCTTTGAGCAGTTCTTC.

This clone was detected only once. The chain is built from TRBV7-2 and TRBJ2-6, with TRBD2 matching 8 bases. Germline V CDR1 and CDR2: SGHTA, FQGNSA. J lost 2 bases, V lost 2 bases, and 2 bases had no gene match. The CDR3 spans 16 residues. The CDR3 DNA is TGTGCCAGCAGCTTAAGCGGGAGACCTGGGGCCAACGTCCTGACTTTC. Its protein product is CASSLSGRPGANVLTF.

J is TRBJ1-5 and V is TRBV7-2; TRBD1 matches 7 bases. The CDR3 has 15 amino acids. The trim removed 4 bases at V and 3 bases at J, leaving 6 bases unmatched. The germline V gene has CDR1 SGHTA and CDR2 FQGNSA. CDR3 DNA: TGTGCCAGCAGCTCCAGGGGGTTAGTCAATCAGCCCCAGCATTTT. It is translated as CASSSRGLVNQPQHF.

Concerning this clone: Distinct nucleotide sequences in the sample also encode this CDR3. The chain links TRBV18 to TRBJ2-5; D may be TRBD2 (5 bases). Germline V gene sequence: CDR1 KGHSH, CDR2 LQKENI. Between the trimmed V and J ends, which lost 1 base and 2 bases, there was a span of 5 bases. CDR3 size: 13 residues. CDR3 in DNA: TGTGCCAGCTCACCACGGGAGCAAGAGACCCAGTACTTC. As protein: CASSPREQETQYF.

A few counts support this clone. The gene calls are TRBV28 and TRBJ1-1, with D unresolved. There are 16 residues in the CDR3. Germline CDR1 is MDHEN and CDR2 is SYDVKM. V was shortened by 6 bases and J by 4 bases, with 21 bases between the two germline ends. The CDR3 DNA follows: TGTGCCAGCAGCATTGGCGCGGCCTCGGATCGCACTGAAGCTTTCTTT. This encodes CASSIGAASDRTEAFF.

The CDR3 is CASSFGVAGSTDTQYF. In DNA, the CDR3 is TGCGCCAGCAGCTTCGGGGTAGCGGGAAGCACAGATACGCAGTATTTT. The chain links TRBV5-1 to TRBJ2-3, with TRBD2 matching over 8 bases. Germline lookup yields CDR1 SGHRS and CDR2 YFSETQ. Unmatched junction bases numbered 5, after V lost 2 bases and J lost 0 bases. The CDR3 is made up of 16 amino acids.

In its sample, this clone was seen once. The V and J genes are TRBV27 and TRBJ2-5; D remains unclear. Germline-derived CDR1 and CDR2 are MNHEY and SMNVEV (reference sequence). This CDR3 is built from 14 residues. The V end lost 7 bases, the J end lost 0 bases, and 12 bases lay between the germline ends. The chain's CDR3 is CASKLLSYQETQYF. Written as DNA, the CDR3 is TGTGCCAGCAAGTTACTTTCGTACCAAGAGACCCAGTACTTC.

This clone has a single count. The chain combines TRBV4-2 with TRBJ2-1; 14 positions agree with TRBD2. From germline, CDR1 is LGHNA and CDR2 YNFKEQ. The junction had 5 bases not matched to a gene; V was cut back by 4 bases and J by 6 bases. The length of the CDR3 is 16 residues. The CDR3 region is CASSLWGTSGGNEQFF. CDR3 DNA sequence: TGTGCCAGCAGCCTATGGGGGACTAGCGGGGGCAATGAGCAGTTCTTC.

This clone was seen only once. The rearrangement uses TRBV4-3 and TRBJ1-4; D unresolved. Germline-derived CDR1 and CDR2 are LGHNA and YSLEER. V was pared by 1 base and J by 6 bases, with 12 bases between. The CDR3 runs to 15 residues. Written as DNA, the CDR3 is TGCGCCAGCAGCCAAGGAGAGTTTCGGGATGAAAAACTGTTTTTT. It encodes CASSQGEFRDEKLFF.

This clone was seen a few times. The CDR3 bases are TGCGCCAGCAGCCCAGGAGGTAGGGGGAGGGCTCAAGAGACCCAGTACTTC. Protein: CASSPGGRGRAQETQYF. This chain connects TRBV4-1 to TRBJ2-5, with a weak D call TRBD2 (7 bases). V gave up 4 bases and J gave up 2 bases, with 20 bases separating them. The CDR3 is 17 residues long. CDR1 is MGHRA, CDR2 YSYEKL, per germline.

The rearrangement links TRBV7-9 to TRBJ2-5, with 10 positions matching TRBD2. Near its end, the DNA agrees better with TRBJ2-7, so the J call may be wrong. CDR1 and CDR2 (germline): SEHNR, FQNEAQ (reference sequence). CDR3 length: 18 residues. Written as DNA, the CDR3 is TGTGCCAGCAGCTTAAATCCCCCCCTGAGCGGGAGGGCCGGCGAGCAGTACTTC. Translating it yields CASSLNPPLSGRAGEQYF.

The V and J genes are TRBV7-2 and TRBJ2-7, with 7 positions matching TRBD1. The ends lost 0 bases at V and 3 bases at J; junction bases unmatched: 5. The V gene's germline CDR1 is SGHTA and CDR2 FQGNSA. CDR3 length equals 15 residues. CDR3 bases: TGTGCCAGCAGCTTAGCTGGACAGGACCTCTACGAGCAGTACTTC. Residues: CASSLAGQDLYEQYF.

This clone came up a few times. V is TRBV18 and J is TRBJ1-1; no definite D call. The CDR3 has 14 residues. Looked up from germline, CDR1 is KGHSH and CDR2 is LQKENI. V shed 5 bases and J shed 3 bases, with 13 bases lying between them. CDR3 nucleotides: TGTGCCAGCTCAGTGGGCAGCTTGGACACTGAAGCTTTCTTT. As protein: CASSVGSLDTEAFF.

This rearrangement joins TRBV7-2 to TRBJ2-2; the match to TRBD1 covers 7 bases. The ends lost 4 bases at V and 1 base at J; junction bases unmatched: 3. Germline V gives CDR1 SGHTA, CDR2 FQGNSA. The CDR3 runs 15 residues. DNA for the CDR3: TGTGCCAGCAGCTCCAGGACAGGGAACACCGGGGAGCTGTTTTTT. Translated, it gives CASSSRTGNTGELFF.

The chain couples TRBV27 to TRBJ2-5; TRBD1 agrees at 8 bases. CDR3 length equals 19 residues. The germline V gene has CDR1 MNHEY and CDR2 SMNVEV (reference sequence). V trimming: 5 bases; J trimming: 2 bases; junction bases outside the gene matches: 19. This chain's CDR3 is CASSDTMGYGDRGQETQYF. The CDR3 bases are TGTGCCAGCAGTGATACAATGGGGTATGGAGACAGGGGTCAAGAGACCCAGTACTTC.

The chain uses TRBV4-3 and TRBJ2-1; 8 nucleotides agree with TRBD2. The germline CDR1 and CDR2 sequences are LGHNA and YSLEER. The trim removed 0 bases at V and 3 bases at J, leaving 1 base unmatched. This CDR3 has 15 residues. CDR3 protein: CASSQDAGGYNEQFF. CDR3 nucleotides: TGCGCCAGCAGCCAAGATGCGGGGGGCTACAATGAGCAGTTCTTC.

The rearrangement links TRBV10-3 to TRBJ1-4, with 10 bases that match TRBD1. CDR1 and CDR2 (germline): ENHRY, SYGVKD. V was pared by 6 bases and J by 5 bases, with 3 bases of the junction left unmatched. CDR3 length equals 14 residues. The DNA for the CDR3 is TGTGCCATCAGCGCGGGACAGGGGAATGAAAAACTGTTTTTT. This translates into CAISAGQGNEKLFF.

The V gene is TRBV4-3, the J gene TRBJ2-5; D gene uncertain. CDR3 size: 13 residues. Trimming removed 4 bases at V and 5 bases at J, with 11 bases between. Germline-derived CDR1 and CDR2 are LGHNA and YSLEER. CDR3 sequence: CASSLQIRETQYF. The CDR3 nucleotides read TGCGCCAGCAGCCTCCAAATCCGGGAGACCCAGTACTTC.

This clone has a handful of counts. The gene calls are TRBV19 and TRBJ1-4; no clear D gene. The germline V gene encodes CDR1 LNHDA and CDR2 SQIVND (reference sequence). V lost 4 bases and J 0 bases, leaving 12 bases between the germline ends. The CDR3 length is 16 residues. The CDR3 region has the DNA TGTGCCAGTAGTAGGATCTGGAGTGCAACTAATGAAAAACTGTTTTTT. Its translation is CASSRIWSATNEKLFF.

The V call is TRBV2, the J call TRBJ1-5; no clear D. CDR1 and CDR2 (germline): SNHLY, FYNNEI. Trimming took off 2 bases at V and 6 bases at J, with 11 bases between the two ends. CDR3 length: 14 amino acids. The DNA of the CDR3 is TGTGCCAGCAGTGAAAACCGGGTGGGTCAGCCCCAGCATTTT. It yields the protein CASSENRVGQPQHF. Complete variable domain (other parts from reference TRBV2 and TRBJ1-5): EPEVTQTPSHQVTQMGQEVILRCVPISNHLYFYWYRQILGQKVEFLVSFYNNEISEKSEIFDDQFSVERPDGSNFTLKIRSTKLEDSAMYFCASSENRVGQPQHFGDGTRLSIL.

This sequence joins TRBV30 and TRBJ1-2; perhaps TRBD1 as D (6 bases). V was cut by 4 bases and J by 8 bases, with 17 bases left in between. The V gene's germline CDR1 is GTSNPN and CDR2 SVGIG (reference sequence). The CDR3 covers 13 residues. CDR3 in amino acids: CAWNLDRLGGYTF. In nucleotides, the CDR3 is TGTGCCTGGAACCTGGACAGATTGGGAGGCTACACCTTC.

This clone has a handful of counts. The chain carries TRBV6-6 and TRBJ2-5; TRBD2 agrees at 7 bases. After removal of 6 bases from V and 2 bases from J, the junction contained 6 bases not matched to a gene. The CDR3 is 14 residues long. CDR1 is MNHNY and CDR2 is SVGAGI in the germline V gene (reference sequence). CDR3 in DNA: TGTGCCAGCAGAGAAACCGGGGGGCAAGAGACCCAGTACTTC. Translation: CASRETGGQETQYF.

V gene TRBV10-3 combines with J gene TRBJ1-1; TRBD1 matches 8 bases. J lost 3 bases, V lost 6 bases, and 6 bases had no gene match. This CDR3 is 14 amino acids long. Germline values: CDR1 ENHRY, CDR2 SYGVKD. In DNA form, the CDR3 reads TGTGCCATCAGCCTCGGACAGGGAGACACTGAAGCTTTCTTT. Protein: CAISLGQGDTEAFF.

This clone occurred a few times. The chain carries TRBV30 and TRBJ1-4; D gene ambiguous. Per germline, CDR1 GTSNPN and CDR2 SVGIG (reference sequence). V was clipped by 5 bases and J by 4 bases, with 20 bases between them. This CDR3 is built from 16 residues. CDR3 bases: TGTGCCTGGTCCGATCTGCCTTATATGAGTAATGAAAAACTGTTTTTT. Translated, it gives CAWSDLPYMSNEKLFF.

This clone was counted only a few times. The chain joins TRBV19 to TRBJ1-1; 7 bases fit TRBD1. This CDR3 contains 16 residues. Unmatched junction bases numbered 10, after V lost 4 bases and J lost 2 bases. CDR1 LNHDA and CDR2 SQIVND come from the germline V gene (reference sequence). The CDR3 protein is CASSTSYGTANTEAFF. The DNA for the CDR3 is TGTGCCAGTAGTACTTCCTACGGGACAGCAAACACTGAAGCTTTCTTT.

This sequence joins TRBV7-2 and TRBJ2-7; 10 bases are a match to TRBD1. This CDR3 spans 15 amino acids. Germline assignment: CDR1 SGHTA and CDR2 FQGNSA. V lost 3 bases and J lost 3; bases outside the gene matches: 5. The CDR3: CASSLSGTGVYEQYF. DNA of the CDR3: TGTGCCAGCAGCTTGTCCGGGACAGGGGTCTACGAGCAGTACTTC.

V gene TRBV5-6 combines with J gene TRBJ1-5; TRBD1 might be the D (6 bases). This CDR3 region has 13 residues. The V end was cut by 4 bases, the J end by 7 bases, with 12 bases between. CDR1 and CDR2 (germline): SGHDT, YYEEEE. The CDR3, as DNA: TGTGCCAGCAGCCATGCGAGGGGGCAGCCCCAGCATTTT. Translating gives CASSHARGQPQHF.

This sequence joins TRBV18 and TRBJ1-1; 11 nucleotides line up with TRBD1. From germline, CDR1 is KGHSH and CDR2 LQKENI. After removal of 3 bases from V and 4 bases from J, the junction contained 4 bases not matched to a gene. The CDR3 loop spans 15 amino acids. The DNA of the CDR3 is TGTGCCAGCTCACCTCTTGGACAGGGGGCCACTGAAGCTTTCTTT. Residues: CASSPLGQGATEAFF. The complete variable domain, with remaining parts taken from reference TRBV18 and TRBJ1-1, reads NAGVMQNPRHLVRRRGQEARLRCSPMKGHSHVYWYRQLPEEGLKFMVYLQKENIIDESGMPKERFSAEFPKEGPSILRIQQVVRGDSAAYFCASSPLGQGATEAFFGQGTRLTVV.